Shown below are 19 T cell receptor beta chains from a single sample sequenced in a study of CD8+ T cells in alopecia areata. As for treatment: oral pan-JAK inhibitor, 5-10 mg twice daily. Investigators isolated RNA and reverse transcribed it into cDNA to act as the sequencing template. The protocol was immunoSEQ multiplex PCR, while the TCRdb copy is restricted to in-frame clones and leaves out a portion. The sample contains some 220,000 clones, less than 75% of which appear only once. The sample consisted of CD4+ T cells sorted from blood, taken at week 4, from a patient treated with tofacitinib. The receptors derive from a human donor with alopecia areata.

This clone was picked up many times. The chain employs TRBV11-1 and TRBJ2-1; 8 positions match TRBD1. CDR1 SGHAT and CDR2 FQDESV come from the germline V gene (reference sequence). Unmatched junction bases numbered 10, after V lost 5 bases and J lost 4 bases. The CDR3 extends over 16 amino acids. The CDR3, as DNA: TGTGCCAGCAGCGGACAGGGTCAACTGCGTTACAATGAGCAGTTCTTC. Protein product: CASSGQGQLRYNEQFF.

This clone appeared a few times. The chain employs TRBV27 and TRBJ2-7; the D call may be TRBD1 or TRBD2 (5 bases each). CDR3 length equals 16 residues. Trimming cost V 5 bases and J 5 bases, with 22 bases left between them. CDR1 is MNHEY, CDR2 SMNVEV, per germline (reference sequence). The CDR3, as DNA: TGTGCCAGCAGTCCCCCCGCAGGGAGTCTCAGCCACGAGCAGTACTTC. Amino acid sequence: CASSPPAGSLSHEQYF.

The chain links TRBV2 to TRBJ2-7, with D uncertain. The V gene's germline CDR1 is SNHLY and CDR2 FYNNEI. V lost 4 bases to trimming and J lost 3 bases, with 10 bases between them. The length of the CDR3 is 13 residues. This CDR3 reads CASSVQINYEQYF. The CDR3 DNA reads TGTGCCAGCAGTGTACAGATCAACTACGAGCAGTACTTC.

Note on this clone: Other DNA sequences from this sample encode an identical CDR3 as well. The chain couples TRBV6-5 to TRBJ2-3; D possibly uses TRBD1 or TRBD2 (5 bases each). The CDR3 covers 14 residues. Trimming stripped 0 bases from V and 1 base from J, with 5 bases between. Per the germline V gene, CDR1 is MNHEY and CDR2 is SVGAGI. The CDR3 DNA follows: TGTGCCAGCAGTTACTCGGGGGGCACAGATACGCAGTATTTT. It is translated as CASSYSGGTDTQYF.

The rearrangement links TRBV2 to TRBJ2-1; perhaps TRBD2 as D (5 bases). V was trimmed by 10 bases and J by 4 bases, leaving 17 bases between them. This CDR3 is built from 14 residues. CDR1 and CDR2 (germline): SNHLY, FYNNEI. CDR3 protein: CANTRTGNYNEQFF. The CDR3, as DNA: TGTGCCAACACCCGGACGGGAAATTACAATGAGCAGTTCTTC.

CDR3 coding DNA: TGTGCCACCATTCGGGGGGACTTGACTGAAGCTTTCTTT. This translates into CATIRGDLTEAFF. This chain links TRBV6-5 with TRBJ1-1; D perhaps matches TRBD1 (5 bases). The germline V gene has CDR1 MNHEY and CDR2 SVGAGI. V lost 10 bases to trimming and J lost 5 bases, with 17 bases between them. The CDR3 is 13 residues long.

Concerning this clone itself: A junction boundary mismatches the germline segment, possibly from a read error. This chain joins TRBV29-1 and TRBJ1-1; maybe TRBD1 (6 bases). The CDR3 spans 13 residues. Germline loops: CDR1 SQVTM, CDR2 ANQGSEA. CDR3 in amino acids: CSVERTVKTEAFF. CDR3 sequence (DNA): TGCAGCGTTGAAAGGACAGTGAAAACTGAAGCTTTCTTT.

The chain combines TRBV19 with TRBJ1-1; TRBD1 aligns across 10 bases. Germline CDR1 and CDR2: LNHDA and SQIVND (reference sequence). CDR3 length: 14 residues. Unmatched junction bases numbered 2, after V lost 6 bases and J lost 1 base. The CDR3 DNA reads TGTGCCAGTAGGGGGACAGGGGCGAACACTGAAGCTTTCTTT. Translation: CASRGTGANTEAFF.

The genes are TRBV9 and TRBJ1-6; D is uncertain. Germline V CDR1 and CDR2: SGDLS, YYNGEE. Trimming removed 1 base at V and 13 bases at J, with 12 bases between. The CDR3 is made up of 13 amino acids. The CDR3 loop reads CASSVRHRDPLHF. CDR3 DNA sequence: TGTGCCAGCAGCGTAAGGCACCGGGATCCCCTCCACTTT.

J is TRBJ1-1 and V is TRBV7-2; 9 nucleotides align to TRBD1. The V and J ends lost 4 bases and 1 base, in that order; junction bases with no gene match: 1. Germline V lookup: CDR1 SGHTA, CDR2 FQGNSA. The CDR3 covers 14 residues. The CDR3 region has the DNA TGTGCCAGCAGCTCGGGACAGGGGAACACTGAAGCTTTCTTT. Translation gives CASSSGQGNTEAFF.

This clone was seen only a few times. V is TRBV29-1 and J is TRBJ2-7; unclear D gene. Germline CDR1 and CDR2: SQVTM and ANQGSEA. The V and J ends lost 0 bases and 2 bases respectively, with 14 bases between them. The CDR3 has 15 amino acids. This CDR3 is CSVEDGFQSTYEQYF. CDR3 DNA: TGCAGCGTTGAAGACGGGTTCCAGAGTACCTACGAGCAGTACTTC.

The rearrangement links TRBV30 to TRBJ1-1; 8 bases line up with TRBD1. This CDR3 has 15 residues. Germline V gene lookup returns CDR1 GTSNPN and CDR2 SVGIG (reference sequence). V lost 3 bases, J lost 5 bases, and 11 bases stayed unmatched. In nucleotides, the CDR3 is TGTGCCTGGAGACAAGGGACAGGCGGACGGACTGAAGCTTTCTTT. Translating gives CAWRQGTGGRTEAFF.

This chain links TRBV5-6 with TRBJ1-1; D is unclear. This CDR3 has 11 residues. V was shortened by 4 bases and J by 10 bases, with 11 bases between the two germline ends. Germline V gene data show CDR1 as SGHDT and CDR2 as YYEEEE. The CDR3 DNA reads TGTGCCAGCAGCCGTCACAGCCTAGCTTTCTTT. Amino acid sequence: CASSRHSLAFF.

V usage is TRBV29-1 and J usage is TRBJ2-7; the D call may be TRBD1 or TRBD2 (6 bases each). The CDR3 has 12 amino acids. CDR1 is SQVTM and CDR2 is ANQGSEA in the germline V gene. Trimming removed 4 bases from V and 7 bases from J, with 14 bases in between. The CDR3 region is CSVGPTGAEQYF. DNA for the CDR3: TGCAGCGTTGGCCCGACGGGGGCTGAGCAGTACTTC.

This clone has only a few counts. The V call is TRBV29-1, the J call TRBJ1-2; no clear D gene. This CDR3 contains 10 residues. Between the trimmed V and J ends, which lost 0 bases and 8 bases, there was a span of 4 bases. Germline CDR1 reads SQVTM; CDR2 reads ANQGSEA. The CDR3 nucleotides are TGCAGCGTTGAAGATCAGGGCTACACCTTC. Translating gives CSVEDQGYTF.

V gene TRBV18 combines with J gene TRBJ2-3; TRBD2 matches at 8 bases. The germline V gene encodes CDR1 KGHSH and CDR2 LQKENI. CDR3 length: 16 residues. V lost 0 bases, J lost 5 bases, and 7 bases stayed unmatched. Here the CDR3 DNA reads TGTGCCAGCTCACCACCTCACGGGGGGGCCAGAGATACGCAGTATTTT. Translation: CASSPPHGGARDTQYF.

This chain uses TRBV29-1 with TRBJ1-2; tentative D call: TRBD1 (6 bases). Germline V gene sequence: CDR1 SQVTM, CDR2 ANQGSEA. V lost 3 bases to trimming and J lost 7 bases, with 15 bases between them. This CDR3 contains 13 residues. DNA for the CDR3: TGCAGCGTTGAGGGGCAGGGGCTGCGTGGCTACACCTTC. Translated: CSVEGQGLRGYTF.

The chain recombines TRBV30 with TRBJ1-2, with 11 bases that match TRBD1. The CDR3 is made up of 15 amino acids. Germline-derived CDR1 and CDR2 are GTSNPN and SVGIG (reference sequence). Trimming cost V 0 bases and J 8 bases; bases outside gene matches: 8. This chain's CDR3 is CAWSVIGQGARGYTF. CDR3 nucleotide sequence: TGTGCCTGGAGTGTTATCGGACAGGGGGCGCGGGGCTACACCTTC. Variable domain in full (rest from reference TRBV30 and TRBJ1-2): SQTIHQWPATLVQPVGSPLSLECTVEGTSNPNLYWYRQAAGRGLQLLFYSVGIGQISSEVPQNLSASRPQDRQFILSSKKLLLSDSGFYLCAWSVIGQGARGYTFGSGTRLTVV.

This clone was observed once. This chain links TRBV25-1 with TRBJ1-6; unclear D gene. This CDR3 is built from 14 residues. Germline assignment: CDR1 MGHDK and CDR2 SYGVNS. Trimming shortened V by 8 bases and J by 3 bases, and 11 bases separated the two germline ends. The CDR3 region has the DNA TGTGCCAGCCGCCAGGAAGGCTATAATTCACCCCTCCACTTT. This codes for CASRQEGYNSPLHF.